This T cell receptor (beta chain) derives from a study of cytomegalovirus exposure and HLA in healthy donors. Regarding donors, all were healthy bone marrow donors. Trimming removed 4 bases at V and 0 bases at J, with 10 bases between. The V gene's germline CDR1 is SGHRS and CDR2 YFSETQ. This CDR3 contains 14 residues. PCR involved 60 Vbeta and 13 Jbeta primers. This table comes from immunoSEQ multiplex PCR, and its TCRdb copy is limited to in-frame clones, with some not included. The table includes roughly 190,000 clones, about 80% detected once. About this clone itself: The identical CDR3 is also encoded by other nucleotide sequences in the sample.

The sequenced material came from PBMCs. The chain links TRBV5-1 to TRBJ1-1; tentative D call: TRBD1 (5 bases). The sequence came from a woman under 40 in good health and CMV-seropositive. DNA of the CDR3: TGCGCCAGCAGCCCGGGACTTTTGAACACTGAAGCTTTCTTT. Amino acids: CASSPGLLNTEAFF.